The clone carrying this T cell receptor beta chain was seen a few times. The antigen is not known. This sample was taken from a study of identical twins. Study results and limitations: Findings depended on cross-sectional statistics rather than tracking the same donors. Cord blood's abundant beta clonotypes had fewer insertions, unlike memory repertoires. Out-of-frame alpha sequences common to twins exhibited an excess of low generation probability.

TCRdb analysed the 5' RACE reads with MiXCR anew, one entry per CDR3 protein. The sample lists 1.5 million to 2 million distinct CDR3 sequences; less than 35% were seen once. The CDR3 length is 17 residues. Germline assignment: CDR1 SEHNR and CDR2 FQNEAQ (reference sequence). Trimming left V 5 bases short and J 1 base short, with 20 bases between. This clonotype originated in a newborn girl in good health. This chain joins TRBV7-9 and TRBJ1-1; no reliable D call. The sample consisted of cord blood. CDR3 region: CASSPRAHTEWNTEAFF. CDR3 DNA: TGTGCCAGCAGCCCCCGGGCCCACACAGAGTGGAACACTGAAGCTTTCTTT.